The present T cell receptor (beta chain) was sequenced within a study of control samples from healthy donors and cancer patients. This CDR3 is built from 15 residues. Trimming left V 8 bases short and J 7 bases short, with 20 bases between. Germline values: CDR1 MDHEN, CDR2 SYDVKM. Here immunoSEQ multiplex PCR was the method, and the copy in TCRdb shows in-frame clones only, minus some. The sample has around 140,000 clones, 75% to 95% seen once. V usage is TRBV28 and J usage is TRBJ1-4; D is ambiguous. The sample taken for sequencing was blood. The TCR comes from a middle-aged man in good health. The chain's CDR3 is CASSLGRAFVEKLFF. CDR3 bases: TGTGCCAGCTCCCTAGGTCGGGCGTTTGTTGAAAAACTGTTTTTT.